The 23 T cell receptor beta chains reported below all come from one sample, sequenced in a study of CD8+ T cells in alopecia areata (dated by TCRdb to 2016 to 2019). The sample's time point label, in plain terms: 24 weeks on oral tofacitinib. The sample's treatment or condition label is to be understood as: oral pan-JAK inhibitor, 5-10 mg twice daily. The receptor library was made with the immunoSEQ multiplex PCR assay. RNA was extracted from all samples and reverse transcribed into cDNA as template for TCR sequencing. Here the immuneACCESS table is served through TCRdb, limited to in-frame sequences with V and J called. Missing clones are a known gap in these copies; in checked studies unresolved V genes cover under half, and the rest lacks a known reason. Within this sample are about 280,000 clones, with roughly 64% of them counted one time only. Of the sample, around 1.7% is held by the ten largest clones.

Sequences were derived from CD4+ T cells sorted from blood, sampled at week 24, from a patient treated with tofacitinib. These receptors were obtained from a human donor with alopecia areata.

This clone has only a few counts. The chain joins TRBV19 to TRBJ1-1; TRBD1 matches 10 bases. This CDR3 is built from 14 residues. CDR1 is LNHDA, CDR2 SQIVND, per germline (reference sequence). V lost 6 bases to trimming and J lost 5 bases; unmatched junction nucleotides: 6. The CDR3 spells CASRQSGQGTEAFF. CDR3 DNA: TGTGCCAGTAGACAATCGGGACAGGGGACTGAAGCTTTCTTT.

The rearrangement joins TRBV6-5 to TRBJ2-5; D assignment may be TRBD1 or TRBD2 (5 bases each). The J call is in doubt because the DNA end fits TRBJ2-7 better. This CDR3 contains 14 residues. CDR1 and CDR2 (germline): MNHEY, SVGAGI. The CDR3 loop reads CASSYPGTIYEQYF. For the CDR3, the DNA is TGTGCCAGCAGTTACCCCGGGACCATCTACGAGCAGTACTTC.

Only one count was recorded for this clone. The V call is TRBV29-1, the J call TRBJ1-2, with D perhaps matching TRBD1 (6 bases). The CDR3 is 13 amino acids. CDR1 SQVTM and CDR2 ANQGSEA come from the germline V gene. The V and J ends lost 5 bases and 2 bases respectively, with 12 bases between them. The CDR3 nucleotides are TGCAGCGTTTACAACAGGGTCAACTATGGCTACACCTTC. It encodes CSVYNRVNYGYTF.

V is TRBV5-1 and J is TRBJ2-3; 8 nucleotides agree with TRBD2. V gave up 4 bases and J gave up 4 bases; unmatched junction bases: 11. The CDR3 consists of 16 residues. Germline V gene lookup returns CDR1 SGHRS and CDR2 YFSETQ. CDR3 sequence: CASSPPGGGVADTQYF. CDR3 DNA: TGCGCCAGCAGCCCACCCGGGGGGGGTGTTGCAGATACGCAGTATTTT.

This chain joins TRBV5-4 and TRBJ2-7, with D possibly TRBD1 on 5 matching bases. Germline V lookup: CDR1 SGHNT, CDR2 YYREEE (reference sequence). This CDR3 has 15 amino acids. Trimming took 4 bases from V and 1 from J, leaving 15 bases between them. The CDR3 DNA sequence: TGTGCCAGCAGCCGATCGCAGGGCCGTTCCTACGAGCAGTACTTC. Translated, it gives CASSRSQGRSYEQYF.

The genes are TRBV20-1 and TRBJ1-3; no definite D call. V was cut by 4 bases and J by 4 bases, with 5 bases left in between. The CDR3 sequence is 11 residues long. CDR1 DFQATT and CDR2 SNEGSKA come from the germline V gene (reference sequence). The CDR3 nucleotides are TGCAGTGCTACCGGCGGAAACACCATATATTTT. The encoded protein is CSATGGNTIYF.

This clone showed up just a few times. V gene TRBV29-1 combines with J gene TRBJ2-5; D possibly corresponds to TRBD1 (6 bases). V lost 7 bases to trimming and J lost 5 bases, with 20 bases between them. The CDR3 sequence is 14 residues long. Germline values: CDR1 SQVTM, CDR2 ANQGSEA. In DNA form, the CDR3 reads TGCAGCGGTGTCGTGGGGCAGGGGTGGGAGACCCAGTACTTC. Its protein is CSGVVGQGWETQYF.

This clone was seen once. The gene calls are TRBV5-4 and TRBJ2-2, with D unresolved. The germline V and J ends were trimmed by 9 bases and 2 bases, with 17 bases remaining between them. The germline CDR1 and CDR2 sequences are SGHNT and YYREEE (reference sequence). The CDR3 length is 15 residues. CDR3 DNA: TGTGCCACCCCTCGGAAAGGGCCTAACACCGGGGAGCTGTTTTTT. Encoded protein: CATPRKGPNTGELFF.

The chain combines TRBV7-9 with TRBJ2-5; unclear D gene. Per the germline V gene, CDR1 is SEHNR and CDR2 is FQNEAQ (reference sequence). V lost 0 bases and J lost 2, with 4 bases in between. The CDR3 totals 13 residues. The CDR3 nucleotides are TGTGCCAGCAGCTTAGCGCGGCAAGAGACCCAGTACTTC. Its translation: CASSLARQETQYF.

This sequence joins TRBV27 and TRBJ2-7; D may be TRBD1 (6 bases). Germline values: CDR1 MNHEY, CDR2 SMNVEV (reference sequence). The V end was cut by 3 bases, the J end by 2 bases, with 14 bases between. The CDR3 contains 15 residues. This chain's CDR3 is CASSLATGYTYEQYF. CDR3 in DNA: TGTGCCAGCAGTTTGGCGACAGGATATACCTACGAGCAGTACTTC.

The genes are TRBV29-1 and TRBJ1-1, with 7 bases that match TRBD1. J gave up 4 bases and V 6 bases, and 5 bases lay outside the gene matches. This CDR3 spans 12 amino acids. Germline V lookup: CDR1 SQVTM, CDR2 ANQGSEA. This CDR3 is CSVDRDGTEAFF. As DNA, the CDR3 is TGCAGCGTAGACAGGGATGGCACTGAAGCTTTCTTT.

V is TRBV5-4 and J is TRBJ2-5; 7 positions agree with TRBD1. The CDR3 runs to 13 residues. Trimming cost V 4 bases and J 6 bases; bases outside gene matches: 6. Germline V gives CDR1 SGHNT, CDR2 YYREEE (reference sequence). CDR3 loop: CASSQDRAQTQYF. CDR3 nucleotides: TGTGCCAGCAGCCAAGACAGGGCTCAGACCCAGTACTTC.

The CDR3 protein is CASSPSGTLGYTF. CDR3 nucleotide sequence: TGTGCCAGCAGCCCTTCGGGGACATTAGGCTACACCTTC. The chain recombines TRBV7-2 with TRBJ1-2; D may be TRBD1 (6 bases). Trimming removed 5 bases at V and 8 bases at J, with 15 bases between. The germline gives CDR1 SGHTA, CDR2 FQGNSA. This CDR3 region has 13 residues.

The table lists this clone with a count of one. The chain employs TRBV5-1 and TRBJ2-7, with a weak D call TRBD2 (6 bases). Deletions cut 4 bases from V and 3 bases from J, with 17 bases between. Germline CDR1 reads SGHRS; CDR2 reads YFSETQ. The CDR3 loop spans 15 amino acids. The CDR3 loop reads CASSTVGGAGYEQYF. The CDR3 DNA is TGCGCCAGCAGCACCGTAGGAGGGGCCGGCTACGAGCAGTACTTC.

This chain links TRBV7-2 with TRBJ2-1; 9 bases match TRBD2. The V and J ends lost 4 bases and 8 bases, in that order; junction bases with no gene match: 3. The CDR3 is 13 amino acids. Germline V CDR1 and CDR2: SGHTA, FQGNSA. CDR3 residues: CASSSRTSDEQFF. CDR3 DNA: TGTGCCAGCAGCTCACGGACTAGCGATGAGCAGTTCTTC.

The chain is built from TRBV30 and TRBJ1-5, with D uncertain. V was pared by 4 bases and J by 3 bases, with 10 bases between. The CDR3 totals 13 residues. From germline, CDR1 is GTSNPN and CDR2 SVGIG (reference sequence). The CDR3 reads CAWNGETNQPQHF. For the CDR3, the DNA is TGTGCCTGGAATGGCGAAACCAATCAGCCCCAGCATTTT.

The CDR3 protein is CSARRTVGLNYGYTF. DNA for the CDR3: TGCAGCGCCAGACGGACAGTGGGGCTTAACTATGGCTACACCTTC. The genes are TRBV29-1 and TRBJ1-2; maybe TRBD1 (6 bases). Germline V gives CDR1 SQVTM, CDR2 ANQGSEA. CDR3 size: 15 residues. Between the trimmed V and J ends, which lost 7 bases and 1 base, there was a span of 19 bases.

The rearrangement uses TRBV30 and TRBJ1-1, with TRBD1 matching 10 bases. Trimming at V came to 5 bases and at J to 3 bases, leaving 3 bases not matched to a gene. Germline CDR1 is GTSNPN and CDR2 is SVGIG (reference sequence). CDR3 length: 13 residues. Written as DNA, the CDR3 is TGTGCCTGGCGACAGGGGGCGGACACTGAAGCTTTCTTT. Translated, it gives CAWRQGADTEAFF.

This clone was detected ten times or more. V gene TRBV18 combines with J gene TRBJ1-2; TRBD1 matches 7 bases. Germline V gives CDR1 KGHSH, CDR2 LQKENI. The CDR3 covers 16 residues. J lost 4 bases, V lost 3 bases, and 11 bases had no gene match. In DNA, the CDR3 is TGTGCCAGCTCACCGTCGAGACAGGGAGCGGCCTATGGCTACACCTTC. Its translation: CASSPSRQGAAYGYTF.

CDR3 DNA sequence: TGTGCCAGCAGAGGACAGGGCTACGAGCAGTACTTC. Its protein product is CASRGQGYEQYF. The chain uses TRBV27 and TRBJ2-7; 8 nucleotides agree with TRBD1. The trim removed 6 bases at V and 3 bases at J, leaving 1 base unmatched. Germline V gene data show CDR1 as MNHEY and CDR2 as SMNVEV (reference sequence). CDR3 length: 12 residues.

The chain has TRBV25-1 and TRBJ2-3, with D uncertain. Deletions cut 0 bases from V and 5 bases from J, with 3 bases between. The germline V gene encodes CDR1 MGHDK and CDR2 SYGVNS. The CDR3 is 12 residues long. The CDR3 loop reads CASSEYVDTQYF. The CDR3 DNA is TGTGCCAGCAGTGAATACGTAGATACGCAGTATTTT.

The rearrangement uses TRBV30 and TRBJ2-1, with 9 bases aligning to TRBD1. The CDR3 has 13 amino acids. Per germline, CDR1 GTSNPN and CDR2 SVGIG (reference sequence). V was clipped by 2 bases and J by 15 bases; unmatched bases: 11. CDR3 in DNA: TGTGCCTGGAGTAACTCCGGGACAGGGTTCGCGTTCTTC. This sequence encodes CAWSNSGTGFAFF.

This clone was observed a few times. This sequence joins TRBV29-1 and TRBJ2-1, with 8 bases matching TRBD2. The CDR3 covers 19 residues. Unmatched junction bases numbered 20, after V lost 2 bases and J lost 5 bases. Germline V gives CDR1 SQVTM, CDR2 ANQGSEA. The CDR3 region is CSVEFLSGRGGLNNNEQFF. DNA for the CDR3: TGCAGCGTTGAATTTCTGTCGGGACGGGGGGGCCTAAACAACAATGAGCAGTTCTTC.